Reported below is one TCR beta chain. Its antigen specificity is not known. The sample holds no much larger clone one base away, and base qualities are not on file. The source of the sample is a study of shared clonotypes between healthy human individuals (dated by TCRdb to the early 2020s). Looking at the study overall: Three men and two women, aged 18 to 49 years, made up the cohort. Per donor, three plates each were used for CD4 naive and CD4 memory, two for CD8 naive, and one for CD8 memory. Blood TCR repertoires of five healthy adults were deeply sequenced to estimate repertoire size and the extent of clonotype sharing between individuals. Libraries were prepared and TCR repertoires were sequenced by different laboratories using diverse techniques, in order to increase sequencing depth and limit assay-specific biases. Per donor, leukapheresis produced somewhere between about 0.85 and 10 billion PBMCs.

The donors were healthy, HIV-negative adults who had no recently reported acute infections or vaccinations. Only Caucasian adults living in Nashville, Tennessee, USA were represented among the donors. Magnetic negative selection was used to enrich CD4+ T cells, after which naive cells were positively selected on CD45RA and the negative fraction became the memory subset. Blood was obtained by leukapheresis, after which PBMCs were separated by Ficoll-Histopaque density gradient centrifugation and cryopreserved in liquid nitrogen vapor phase. Analytical flow cytometry was used to check the purity and quantity of each magnetically sorted T cell population. Genomic DNA was isolated from every sorted fraction and measured by UV absorbance on a Nanodrop 2000c. The paper's findings and limits, for the study overall: Clonotypes shared by all four sorted-subset donors showed higher generation probabilities than non-shared clonotypes. Sampling was limited to blood, and TCR repertoires in tissue likely differ from TCR repertoires in blood. Sharing across a few donors was observed for 4.5% to 6.5% of naive CD4, over 3% of naive CD8, around 2.5% of memory CD4, and about 0.4% of memory CD8 clonotypes. Naive subsets generally had larger estimated clonotype richness than memory subsets. Because the study included a small number of donors, the genetic and exposure-history diversity represented was limited. Based on pairwise subsampling, the degree of clonotype sharing among donors was expected to be affected by sequencing depth. Incomplete sequencing was indicated by rarefaction of sorted-subset datasets, despite the large sequencing depth.

Using the deep immunoSEQ assay, multiplex PCR amplified TCR CDR3 regions from genomic DNA. Extracted genomic DNA from each cell subset was spread evenly across all wells of several immunoSEQ 96-well plates, with each plate serving as a replicate. For sorted subsets, each replicate PCR was loaded with approximately 0.2 ug genomic DNA, equivalent to about 30,000 T cell genomes. Purified libraries were measured with a Qubit 3.0 fluorometer, size-checked on a Bioanalyzer 2100, and measured again with the KAPA Library Quantification kit. Every immunoSEQ 96-well plate was sequenced on a separate single-read 150-cycle Illumina NextSeq 550 flow cell. The authors' analysis ran thus. The immunoSEQ output contained only junctional sequences without quality scores, so filtering could not match that applied to full-length reads. Sequences were annotated with PyIR, a Python wrapper for IgBLAST v1.9, and V/J genes and CDR3 were assigned using IMGT germline references. Reads with weak V/J assignments (E-value above 1e-6), missing CDR3, stop codons, out-of-frame junctions, or ambiguous translated residues were removed. V3J clonotypes were defined as sequences sharing an identical inferred V gene, J gene, and CDR3 amino acid sequence. The percentage overlap between two repertoires was calculated by dividing the number of shared unique clonotypes by the size of the smaller repertoire. Richness of each repertoire was evaluated using RTK rarefaction, the Chao1 estimator, and Recon v2.1 estimates of unobserved clonotypes. For all TCRbeta clonotypes obtained by the gDNA method from a few donors, generation probabilities were computed with OLGA. Sourced from immuneACCESS, this table was stored by TCRdb with only in-frame sequences that have V and J called. A share of the clones is absent; for the studies checked, an unresolved V gene accounts for under half, and the remainder has no known explanation. V, J and clone size derive from that table, while D and trimming were established from the DNA sequence. The sample table contains 330,000 or so clones; only one count was recorded for over 65% of them. The top ten clonotypes cover under 13% of the sample.

Spanning cysteine to phenylalanine, the CDR3 consists of 16 amino acids. Kept here is only the CDR3 DNA, which spans 48 bases and is read in frame from base 1. The V end loses 0 bases and the J end loses 5 bases, and a stretch of 17 bases separates them. CDR1 and CDR2 (GTSNPN, SVGIG) derive from the germline V gene (reference sequence). Sequenced material: memory CD4+ T cells sorted from blood. This sample's cell subset or site label indicates: CD45RA-negative fraction. This chain is built from TRBV30 and TRBJ2-4; the D region possibly corresponds to TRBD2 (6 bases align). The receptor was isolated from a young man in good health. This receptor carries the CDR3 CAWSVRGGMGQNIQYF. The DNA sequence reads TGTGCCTGGAGTGTAAGGGGAGGCATGGGCCAAAACATTCAGTACTTC. Extended through the reference TRBV30 and TRBJ2-4 proteins, this CDR3 yields the full variable domain: SQTIHQWPATLVQPVGSPLSLECTVEGTSNPNLYWYRQAAGRGLQLLFYSVGIGQISSEVPQNLSASRPQDRQFILSSKKLLLSDSGFYLCAWSVRGGMGQNIQYFGAGTRLSVL.